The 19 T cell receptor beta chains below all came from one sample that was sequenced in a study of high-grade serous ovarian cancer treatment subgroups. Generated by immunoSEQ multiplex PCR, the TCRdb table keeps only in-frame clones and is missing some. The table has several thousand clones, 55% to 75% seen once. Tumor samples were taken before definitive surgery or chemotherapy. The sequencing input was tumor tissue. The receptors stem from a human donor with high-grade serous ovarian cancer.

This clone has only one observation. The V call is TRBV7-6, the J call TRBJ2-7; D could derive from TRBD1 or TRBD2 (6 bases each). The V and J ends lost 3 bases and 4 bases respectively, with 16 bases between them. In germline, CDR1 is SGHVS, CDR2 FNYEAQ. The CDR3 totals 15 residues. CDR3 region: CASSFSSGASYEQYF. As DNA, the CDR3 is TGTGCCAGCAGCTTCAGCTCGGGGGCCAGTTACGAGCAGTACTTC. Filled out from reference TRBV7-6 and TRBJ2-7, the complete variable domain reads GAGVSQSPRYKVTKRGQDVALRCDPISGHVSLYWYRQALGQGPEFLTYFNYEAQQDKSGLPNDRFSAERPEGSISTLTIQRTEQRDSAMYRCASSFSSGASYEQYFGPGTRLTVT.

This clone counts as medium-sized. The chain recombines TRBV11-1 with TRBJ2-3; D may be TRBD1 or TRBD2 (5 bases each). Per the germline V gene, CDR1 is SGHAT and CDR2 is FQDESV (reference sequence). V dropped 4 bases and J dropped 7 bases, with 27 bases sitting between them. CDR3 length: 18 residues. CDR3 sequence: CASSSLGVGRGELYTQYF. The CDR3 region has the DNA TGTGCCAGCAGCTCCCTGGGTGTCGGACGAGGGGAGCTTTATACGCAGTATTTT. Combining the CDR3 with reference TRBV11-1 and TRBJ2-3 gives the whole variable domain EAEVAQSPRYKITEKSQAVAFWCDPISGHATLYWYRQILGQGPELLVQFQDESVVDDSQLPKDRFSAERLKGVDSTLKIQPAELGDSAMYLCASSSLGVGRGELYTQYFGPGTRLTVL.

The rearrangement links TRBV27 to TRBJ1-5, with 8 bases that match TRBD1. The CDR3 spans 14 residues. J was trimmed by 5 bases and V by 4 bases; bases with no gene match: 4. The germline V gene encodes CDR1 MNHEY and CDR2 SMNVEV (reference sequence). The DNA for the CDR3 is TGTGCCAGCAGTTCGGGACAGGTCCATCAGCCCCAGCATTTT. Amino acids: CASSSGQVHQPQHF.

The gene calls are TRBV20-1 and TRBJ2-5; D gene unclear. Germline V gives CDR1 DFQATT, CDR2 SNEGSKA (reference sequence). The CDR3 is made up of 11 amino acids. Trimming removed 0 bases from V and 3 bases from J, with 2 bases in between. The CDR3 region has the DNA TGCAGTGCTAGAGACGAAGAGACCCAGTACTTC. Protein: CSARDEETQYF.

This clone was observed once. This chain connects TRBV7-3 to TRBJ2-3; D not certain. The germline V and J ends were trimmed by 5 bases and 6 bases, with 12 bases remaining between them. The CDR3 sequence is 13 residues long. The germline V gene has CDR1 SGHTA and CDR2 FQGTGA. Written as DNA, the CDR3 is TGTGCCAGCAGCCCAACTGGGAAGGATACGCAGTATTTT. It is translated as CASSPTGKDTQYF.

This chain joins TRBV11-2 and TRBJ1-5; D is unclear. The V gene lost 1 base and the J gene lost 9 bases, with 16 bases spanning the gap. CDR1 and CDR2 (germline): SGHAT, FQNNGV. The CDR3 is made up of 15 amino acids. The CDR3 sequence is CASSLGVTPGGPQHF. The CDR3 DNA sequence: TGTGCCAGCAGCTTAGGGGTAACCCCTGGAGGGCCCCAGCATTTT. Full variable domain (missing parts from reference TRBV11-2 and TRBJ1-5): EAGVAQSPRYKIIEKRQSVAFWCNPISGHATLYWYQQILGQGPKLLIQFQNNGVVDDSQLPKDRFSAERLKGVDSTLKIQPAKLEDSAVYLCASSLGVTPGGPQHFGDGTRLSIL.

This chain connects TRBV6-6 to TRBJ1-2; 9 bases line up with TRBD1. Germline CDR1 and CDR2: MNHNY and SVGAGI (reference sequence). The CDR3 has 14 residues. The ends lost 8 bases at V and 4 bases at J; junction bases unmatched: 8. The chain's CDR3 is CASGRQGDAYGYTF. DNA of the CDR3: TGTGCCAGCGGTCGACAGGGGGACGCCTATGGCTACACCTTC.

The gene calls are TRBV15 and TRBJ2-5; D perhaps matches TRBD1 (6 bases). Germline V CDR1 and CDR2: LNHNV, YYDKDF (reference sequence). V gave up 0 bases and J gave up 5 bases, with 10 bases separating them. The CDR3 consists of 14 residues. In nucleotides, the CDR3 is TGTGCCACCAGCAGAGATCAGGGGTCGGAGACCCAGTACTTC. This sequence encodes CATSRDQGSETQYF.

The CDR3 DNA reads as TGTGCCAGCAGCTTATGGACAGGAGCGAACACTGAAGCTTTCTTT. This codes for CASSLWTGANTEAFF. The chain employs TRBV7-2 and TRBJ1-1; TRBD1 matches 7 bases. Germline values: CDR1 SGHTA, CDR2 FQGNSA. The CDR3 is 15 amino acids. The V gene end was trimmed by 2 bases and the J gene end by 1 base; junction bases not matched to a gene: 4. Full variable domain (missing parts from reference TRBV7-2 and TRBJ1-1): GAGVSQSPSNKVTEKGKDVELRCDPISGHTALYWYRQSLGQGLEFLIYFQGNSAPDKSGLPSDRFSAERTGGSVSTLTIQRTQQEDSAVYLCASSLWTGANTEAFFGQGTRLTVV.

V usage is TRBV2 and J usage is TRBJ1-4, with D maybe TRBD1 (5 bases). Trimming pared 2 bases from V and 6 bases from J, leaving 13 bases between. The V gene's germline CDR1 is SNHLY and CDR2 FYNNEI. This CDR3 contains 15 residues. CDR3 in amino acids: CASSESLGGDEKLFF. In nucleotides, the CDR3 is TGTGCCAGCAGTGAATCCCTGGGGGGAGATGAAAAACTGTTTTTT. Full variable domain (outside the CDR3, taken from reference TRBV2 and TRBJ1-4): EPEVTQTPSHQVTQMGQEVILRCVPISNHLYFYWYRQILGQKVEFLVSFYNNEISEKSEIFDDQFSVERPDGSNFTLKIRSTKLEDSAMYFCASSESLGGDEKLFFGSGTQLSVL.

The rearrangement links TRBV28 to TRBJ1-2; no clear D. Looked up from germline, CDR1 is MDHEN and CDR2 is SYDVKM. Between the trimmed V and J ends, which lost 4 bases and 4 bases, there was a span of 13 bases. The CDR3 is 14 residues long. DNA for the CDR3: TGTGCCAGCAGTTCCAGCGGGGAGGGCTATGGCTACACCTTC. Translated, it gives CASSSSGEGYGYTF.

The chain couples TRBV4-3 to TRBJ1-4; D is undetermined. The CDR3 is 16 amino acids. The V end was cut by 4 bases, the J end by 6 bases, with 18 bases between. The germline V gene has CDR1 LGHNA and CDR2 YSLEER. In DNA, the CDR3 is TGCGCCAGCAGCCTAAAGTCGGGCACTGGCGATGAAAAACTGTTTTTT. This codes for CASSLKSGTGDEKLFF.

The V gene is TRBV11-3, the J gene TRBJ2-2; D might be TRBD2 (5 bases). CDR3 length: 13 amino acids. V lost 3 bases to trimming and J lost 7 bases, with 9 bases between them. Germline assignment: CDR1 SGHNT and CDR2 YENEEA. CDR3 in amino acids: CASSFRGIGELFF. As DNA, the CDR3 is TGTGCCAGCAGCTTTCGGGGAATCGGGGAGCTGTTTTTT.

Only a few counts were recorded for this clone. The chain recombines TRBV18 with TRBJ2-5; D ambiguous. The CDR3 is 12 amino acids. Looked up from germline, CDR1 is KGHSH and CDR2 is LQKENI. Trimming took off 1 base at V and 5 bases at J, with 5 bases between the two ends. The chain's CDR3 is CASSPQSETQYF. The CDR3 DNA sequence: TGTGCCAGCTCACCACAGTCGGAGACCCAGTACTTC.

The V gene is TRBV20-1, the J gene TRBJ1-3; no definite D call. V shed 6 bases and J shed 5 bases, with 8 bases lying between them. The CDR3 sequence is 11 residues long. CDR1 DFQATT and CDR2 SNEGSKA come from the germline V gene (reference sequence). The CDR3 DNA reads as TGCAGTGCCCCGGGTCGAAACACCATATATTTT. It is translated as CSAPGRNTIYF.

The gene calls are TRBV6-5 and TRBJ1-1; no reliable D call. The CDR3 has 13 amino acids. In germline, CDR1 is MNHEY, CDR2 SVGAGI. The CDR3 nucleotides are TGTGCTACTCAACCGGGAGGGAGCACTGAAGCTTTCTTT. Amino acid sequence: CATQPGGSTEAFF.

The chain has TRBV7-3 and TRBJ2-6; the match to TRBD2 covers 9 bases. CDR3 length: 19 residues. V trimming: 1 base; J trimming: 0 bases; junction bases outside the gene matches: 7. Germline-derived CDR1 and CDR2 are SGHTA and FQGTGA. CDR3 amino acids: CASSLIGSGGISGANVLTF. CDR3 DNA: TGTGCCAGCAGCTTAATAGGTAGCGGGGGAATCTCTGGGGCCAACGTCCTGACTTTC.

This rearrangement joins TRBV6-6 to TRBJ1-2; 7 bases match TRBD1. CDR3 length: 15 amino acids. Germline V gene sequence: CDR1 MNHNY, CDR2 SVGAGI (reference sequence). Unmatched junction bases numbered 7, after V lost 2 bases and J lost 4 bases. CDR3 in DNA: TGTGCCAGCAGTTACACAGGGGTTCGTGGCTATGGCTACACCTTC. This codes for CASSYTGVRGYGYTF.

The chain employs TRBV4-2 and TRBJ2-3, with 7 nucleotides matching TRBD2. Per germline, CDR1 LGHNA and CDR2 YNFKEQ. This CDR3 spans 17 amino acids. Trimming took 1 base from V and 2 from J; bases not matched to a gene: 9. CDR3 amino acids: CASSQVPSGDHTDTQYF. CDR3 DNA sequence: TGTGCCAGCAGCCAAGTGCCCAGCGGGGACCACACAGATACGCAGTATTTT.